This TCR beta chain was identified during a study of shared clonotypes between healthy human individuals. Assay used: immunoSEQ multiplex PCR; TCRdb lists only in-frame clones, some missing. The table records over 400,000 clones, around 85% of them present only once. V was clipped by 6 bases and J by 4 bases; unmatched bases: 5. Germline V gene lookup returns CDR1 SGHTA and CDR2 FQGNSA. The CDR3 loop spans 15 amino acids. Sequenced: PBMCs. This receptor was obtained from a woman aged 40 to 55 in good health. Some clones in this sample may be carry-over from other donors' samples. V is TRBV7-2 and J is TRBJ2-2; 10 bases match TRBD1. CDR3 in DNA: TGTGCCAGCAGGTTGGGGACAGGGGCCACCGGGGAGCTGTTTTTT. It codes for CASRLGTGATGELFF.